The 31 T cell receptor beta chains listed next were all sequenced from one sample in a study of Graves' ophthalmopathy and Graves' hyperthyroidism. Investigators amplified TCR beta CDR3 regions from RNA transcripts. The first-round RT-PCR employed HTBI primers together with the Qiagen OneStep RT-PCR kit. A multiplex PCR was then performed as the second round. TCRdb itself ran the multiplex PCR reads through MiXCR, one entry per CDR3 protein. The sample includes over a million distinct CDR3 sequences, about 38% seen only once; the top ten take approximately 12%. The source material was peripheral blood or thyroid tissue (not recorded which). The receptors shown here come from an adult man with Graves' hyperthyroidism.

The chain carries TRBV6-5 and TRBJ2-2, with TRBD1 matching over 11 bases. CDR1 is MNHEY and CDR2 is SVGAGI in the germline V gene. The CDR3 has 16 residues. Trimming took 6 bases from V and 4 from J; bases not matched to a gene: 7. The DNA of the CDR3 is TGTGCCAGCAGGTGGACAGGGGGCGCTGTCACCGGGGAGCTGTTTTTT. It yields the protein CASRWTGGAVTGELFF.

The V call is TRBV7-6, the J call TRBJ2-7; 8 bases agree with TRBD2. The length of the CDR3 is 15 residues. The ends lost 3 bases at V and 3 bases at J; junction bases unmatched: 7. Germline V gene sequence: CDR1 SGHVS, CDR2 FNYEAQ. CDR3 nucleotides: TGTGCCAGCAGCTTGGAGAGCGGGAGTTACTACGAGCAGTACTTC. This gives the protein CASSLESGSYYEQYF.

The V gene is TRBV10-3, the J gene TRBJ1-1; no reliable D call. CDR1 is ENHRY and CDR2 is SYGVKD in the germline V gene. Trimming stripped 10 bases from V and 0 bases from J, with 12 bases between. The CDR3 runs 13 residues. CDR3: CATRAPVNTEAFF. In DNA, the CDR3 is TGTGCCACCCGTGCCCCCGTGAACACTGAAGCTTTCTTT.

This chain links TRBV7-2 with TRBJ1-2; D gene unclear. The V gene lost 6 bases and the J gene lost 6 bases, with 17 bases spanning the gap. The CDR3 is 14 amino acids. The V gene's germline CDR1 is SGHTA and CDR2 FQGNSA. CDR3 loop: CASSMFTGEDGYTF. The CDR3 DNA follows: TGTGCCAGCAGTATGTTTACCGGGGAGGATGGCTACACCTTC.

This chain links TRBV10-3 with TRBJ2-5; 7 bases line up with TRBD1. The trim removed 10 bases at V and 2 bases at J, leaving 13 bases unmatched. CDR1 is ENHRY, CDR2 SYGVKD, per germline. The CDR3 consists of 15 residues. The CDR3 DNA reads TGTGCCAGCAGCTCCTACAGGGGTGGTCAAGAGACCCAGTACTTC. Its translation is CASSSYRGGQETQYF.

In its sample, this clonotype was seen a few times. The rearrangement links TRBV9 to TRBJ2-7; unclear D gene. There are 16 residues in the CDR3. Trimming removed 5 bases at V and 4 bases at J, with 22 bases between. Germline CDR1 is SGDLS and CDR2 is YYNGEE. The CDR3 loop reads CASSSPVRRQWYEQYF. DNA of the CDR3: TGTGCCAGCAGTTCCCCAGTTCGTAGGCAGTGGTACGAGCAGTACTTC. Using reference TRBV9 and TRBJ2-7 for the parts outside the CDR3, the full variable domain is DSGVTQTPKHLITATGQRVTLRCSPRSGDLSVYWYQQSLDQGLQFLIQYYNGEERAKGNILERFSAQQFPDLHSELNLSSLELGDSALYFCASSSPVRRQWYEQYFGPGTRLTVT.

This rearrangement joins TRBV27 to TRBJ2-7; D gene uncertain. The CDR3 contains 15 residues. V gave up 6 bases and J gave up 7 bases, with 22 bases separating them. The germline V gene has CDR1 MNHEY and CDR2 SMNVEV (reference sequence). CDR3: CASRRVESPSWEQYF. The CDR3 DNA reads as TGTGCCAGCAGGAGAGTGGAGAGCCCTTCCTGGGAGCAGTACTTC.

The J gene is TRBJ1-2, the V gene TRBV7-9, with D possibly being TRBD1 (5 bases). Germline lookup yields CDR1 SEHNR and CDR2 FQNEAQ (reference sequence). The CDR3 extends over 14 amino acids. The V and J ends lost 5 bases and 4 bases respectively, with 14 bases between them. The CDR3, as DNA: TGTGCCAGCAGCGAAGCGGGGGAGCTCTATGGCTACACCTTC. It is translated as CASSEAGELYGYTF.

A note on this clonotype: At one of its ends the junction is not consistent with the germline gene, which may arise from a read error. This sequence joins TRBV25-1 and TRBJ1-6; 7 nucleotides agree with TRBD1. Germline V gives CDR1 MGHDK, CDR2 SYGVNS. The CDR3 loop spans 12 amino acids. CDR3 protein: CASSEYSGDRNF. For the CDR3, the DNA is TGTGCCAGCAGTGAATACTCGGGGGACAGAAACTTT.

V and J are TRBV7-3 and TRBJ2-5; 8 nucleotides agree with TRBD2. The CDR3 runs 15 residues. Germline CDR1 is SGHTA and CDR2 is FQGTGA. Trimming at V came to 8 bases and at J to 8 bases, leaving 16 bases not matched to a gene. CDR3 DNA: TGTGCCAGCGGACTGGGGGCCGGGGGGGCTAAAACCCAGTACTTC. Protein product: CASGLGAGGAKTQYF.

This clonotype was seen many times. CDR3 sequence reads: CSATPGTGGGELFF. DNA of the CDR3: TGCAGTGCTACTCCCGGGACAGGTGGAGGGGAGCTGTTTTTT. The chain is built from TRBV20-1 and TRBJ2-2, with 8 bases fitting TRBD1. CDR1 DFQATT and CDR2 SNEGSKA come from the germline V gene (reference sequence). The CDR3 covers 14 residues. J lost 8 bases, V lost 4 bases, and 9 bases had no gene match.

Points on this clonotype: This likely comes from a read error, as the CDR3 has no conserved phenylalanine or tryptophan at its end. The V gene is TRBV4-1, the J gene TRBJ1-4; the D gene is possibly TRBD1 (5 bases). This CDR3 has 16 amino acids. Germline V gives CDR1 MGHRA, CDR2 YSYEKL. Trimming removed 4 bases at V and 2 bases at J, with 14 bases between. DNA for the CDR3: TGCGCCAGCAGCCGCCGGGGGTTTGGTACTAATGAAAAACTGTTTCTT. Amino acids: CASSRRGFGTNEKLFL.

This clonotype was seen only a few times. One junction end disagrees with the germline gene, perhaps due to a read error. The chain combines TRBV7-2 with TRBJ2-7, with D perhaps being TRBD1 or TRBD2 (5 bases each). The CDR3 is made up of 15 amino acids. Germline V gene data show CDR1 as SGHTA and CDR2 as FQGNSA. CDR3 region: CASSQIRDGAYEQYF. As DNA, the CDR3 is TGCGCCAGCAGCCAGATTCGGGACGGGGCCTACGAGCAGTACTTC.

This clonotype has just a few counts. The chain joins TRBV20-1 to TRBJ1-1, with 8 bases that match TRBD1. V was pared by 6 bases and J by 8 bases, with 8 bases of the junction left unmatched. There are 12 residues in the CDR3. Per germline, CDR1 DFQATT and CDR2 SNEGSKA (reference sequence). In DNA, the CDR3 is TGCAGTGCGCCGCTCAGGGGGCACGAAGCTTTCTTT. Residues: CSAPLRGHEAFF.

The chain employs TRBV7-8 and TRBJ1-6, with 12 bases matching TRBD1. The ends lost 5 bases at V and 6 bases at J; junction bases unmatched: 5. The CDR3 covers 16 residues. Per germline, CDR1 SGHVS and CDR2 FQNEAQ. The CDR3 reads CASSLGDRGLNSPLHF. CDR3 nucleotide sequence: TGTGCCAGCAGCCTGGGGGACAGGGGGCTTAATTCACCCCTCCACTTT.

This clonotype was detected many times. This chain links TRBV20-1 with TRBJ1-1, with a possible D match to TRBD1 (6 bases). Germline V CDR1 and CDR2: DFQATT, SNEGSKA (reference sequence). With 6 bases removed from V and 6 bases from J, the gap between germline ends came to 17 bases. CDR3 length equals 13 residues. Here the CDR3 reads CSAGDSGEAEAFF. The CDR3 DNA reads TGCAGTGCCGGGGACTCAGGGGAGGCTGAAGCTTTCTTT.

The gene calls are TRBV12-3 or TRBV12-4 and TRBJ2-7; 9 positions match TRBD1. The length of the CDR3 is 16 residues. Trimming cost V 4 bases and J 2 bases; bases outside gene matches: 9. The CDR3 region has the DNA TGTGCCAGCAGTTCCGACCTGGGACAGGGACCCTACGAGCAGTACTTC. Its protein is CASSSDLGQGPYEQYF.

The rearrangement links TRBV6-2 or TRBV6-3 to TRBJ1-2; D not certain. Germline loops: CDR1 MNHEY, CDR2 SVGEGT. Trimming stripped 1 base from V and 5 bases from J, with 11 bases between. This CDR3 has 14 amino acids. The CDR3 DNA is TGTGCCAGCAGTTACTTGGCCGGGGATTATGGCTACACCTTC. It yields the protein CASSYLAGDYGYTF.

This clonotype occurred many times. The chain is built from TRBV20-1 and TRBJ1-1; D may be TRBD1 (6 bases). Germline V gene sequence: CDR1 DFQATT, CDR2 SNEGSKA (reference sequence). The CDR3 sequence is 13 residues long. Trimming removed 2 bases from V and 7 bases from J, with 14 bases in between. The CDR3 bases are TGCAGTGCTAGACCTGGGGGCCTTCTTGAAGCTTTCTTT. Residues: CSARPGGLLEAFF.

This clonotype has at least ten counts. The chain uses TRBV7-9 and TRBJ1-1, with D maybe TRBD1 (6 bases). The CDR3 extends over 15 amino acids. The germline V gene has CDR1 SEHNR and CDR2 FQNEAQ (reference sequence). The V end lost 4 bases, the J end lost 8 bases, and 20 bases lay between the germline ends. DNA of the CDR3: TGTGCCAGCAGCTCGCCAGGGGTTACAAGCACCGAAGCTTTCTTT. Translation: CASSSPGVTSTEAFF.

CDR3 in amino acids: CASSLGLAGLLHEQYF. The CDR3 DNA follows: TGTGCCAGCAGCTTAGGACTAGCGGGTTTATTGCACGAGCAGTACTTC. The chain uses TRBV11-2 and TRBJ2-7; 10 bases map to TRBD2. The CDR3 loop spans 16 amino acids. Germline CDR1 and CDR2: SGHAT and FQNNGV. V shed 1 base and J 5 bases; nucleotides not matched to a gene: 8.

This clonotype was seen once. This chain joins TRBV2 and TRBJ2-7, with a possible D match to TRBD2 (5 bases). V lost 8 bases, J lost 0 bases, and 11 bases lay in between. Germline CDR1 reads SNHLY; CDR2 reads FYNNEI. The CDR3 has 13 residues. CDR3 sequence reads: CASVYGLSYEQYF. CDR3 in DNA: TGTGCCAGCGTTTACGGACTCTCCTACGAGCAGTACTTC.

This chain connects TRBV29-1 to TRBJ2-5; possibly TRBD1 or TRBD2 for D (5 bases each). Germline V CDR1 and CDR2: SQVTM, ANQGSEA. The CDR3 has 17 residues. V was cut by 7 bases and J by 5 bases, with 29 bases left in between. The CDR3: CSGGPWGSHPGRETQYF. The CDR3 DNA is TGCAGCGGGGGACCTTGGGGCAGTCACCCAGGGCGGGAGACCCAGTACTTC.

This clonotype was detected many times. J is TRBJ1-6 and V is TRBV25-1; a possible D gene is TRBD1 (6 bases). CDR3 length: 14 amino acids. The ends were cut back, 7 bases at V and 9 bases at J, with 16 bases in the middle. In germline, CDR1 is MGHDK, CDR2 SYGVNS. CDR3 residues: CASTGGGLGSPLHF. CDR3 coding DNA: TGTGCCAGCACCGGAGGGGGTTTAGGTTCACCCCTCCACTTT. Full variable domain (outside the CDR3, taken from reference TRBV25-1 and TRBJ1-6): EADIYQTPRYLVIGTGKKITLECSQTMGHDKMYWYQQDPGMELHLIHYSYGVNSTEKGDLSSESTVSRIRTEHFPLTLESARPSHTSQYLCASTGGGLGSPLHFGNGTRLTVT.

This clonotype has just a few counts. The chain couples TRBV7-9 to TRBJ2-7; 10 positions agree with TRBD1. The CDR3 loop spans 14 amino acids. CDR1 is SEHNR, CDR2 FQNEAQ, per germline (reference sequence). The trim removed 5 bases at V and 5 bases at J, leaving 6 bases unmatched. This CDR3 reads CASSQAGTGDEQYF. In DNA form, the CDR3 reads TGTGCCAGCAGCCAAGCCGGGACAGGGGACGAGCAGTACTTC.

To note about this clonotype: A read error may explain this, as a much larger clone is one base away. V is TRBV6-6 and J is TRBJ1-5; D is undetermined. With 5 bases removed from V and 4 bases from J, the gap between germline ends came to 3 bases. In germline, CDR1 is MNHNY, CDR2 SVGAGI (reference sequence). This CDR3 comprises 11 residues. CDR3 sequence: CASSDNQPQHF. In DNA form, the CDR3 reads TGTGCCAGCAGTGATAATCAGCCCCAGCATTTT.

This clonotype was detected only once. Lacking the conserved final phenylalanine or tryptophan, this CDR3 likely reflects a read error. The DNA is left out, because the CDR3 cannot be placed on it with certainty; the CDR3 is given as TCRdb lists it. J is TRBJ1-1 and V is TRBV6-1. The germline CDR1 and CDR2 sequences are MNHNS and SASEGT. The CDR3 is 8 residues long, ends included. The CDR3: CASSELIP.

J is TRBJ1-5 and V is TRBV7-9, with D possibly matching TRBD1 (5 bases). Germline CDR1 and CDR2: SEHNR and FQNEAQ (reference sequence). The ends were cut back, 4 bases at V and 5 bases at J, with 18 bases in the middle. The CDR3 is made up of 16 amino acids. The CDR3: CASSSGTSARDQPQHF. The CDR3 bases are TGTGCCAGCAGCTCCGGGACCTCGGCTCGGGATCAGCCCCAGCATTTT.

This sequence joins TRBV19 and TRBJ1-1; 8 bases map to TRBD1. With V trimmed by 5 bases and J by 6 bases, 5 bases remained unmatched. This CDR3 is 13 amino acids long. Germline V gene sequence: CDR1 LNHDA, CDR2 SQIVND (reference sequence). CDR3 sequence (DNA): TGTGCCAGTAGTCGCAGGGGACAGGCTGAAGCTTTCTTT. Protein: CASSRRGQAEAFF.

This clonotype was seen repeatedly, ten times or more. The V gene is TRBV7-8, the J gene TRBJ2-2; D unresolved. The CDR3 loop spans 15 amino acids. Germline V gene lookup returns CDR1 SGHVS and CDR2 FQNEAQ. Trimming took off 6 bases at V and 0 bases at J, with 11 bases between the two ends. CDR3 DNA: TGTGCCAGCAGTCTGACAACCGCGAACACCGGGGAGCTGTTTTTT. Encoded protein: CASSLTTANTGELFF.

This clonotype came up a few times. The V call is TRBV6-5, the J call TRBJ2-5, with 10 bases that match TRBD2. The CDR3 totals 16 residues. The germline gives CDR1 MNHEY, CDR2 SVGAGI. V trimming: 5 bases; J trimming: 5 bases; junction bases outside the gene matches: 11. The CDR3 nucleotides read TGTGCCAGCAGTGCCTATCTAGCGGGGGAGGGGGAGACCCAGTACTTC. It encodes CASSAYLAGEGETQYF.